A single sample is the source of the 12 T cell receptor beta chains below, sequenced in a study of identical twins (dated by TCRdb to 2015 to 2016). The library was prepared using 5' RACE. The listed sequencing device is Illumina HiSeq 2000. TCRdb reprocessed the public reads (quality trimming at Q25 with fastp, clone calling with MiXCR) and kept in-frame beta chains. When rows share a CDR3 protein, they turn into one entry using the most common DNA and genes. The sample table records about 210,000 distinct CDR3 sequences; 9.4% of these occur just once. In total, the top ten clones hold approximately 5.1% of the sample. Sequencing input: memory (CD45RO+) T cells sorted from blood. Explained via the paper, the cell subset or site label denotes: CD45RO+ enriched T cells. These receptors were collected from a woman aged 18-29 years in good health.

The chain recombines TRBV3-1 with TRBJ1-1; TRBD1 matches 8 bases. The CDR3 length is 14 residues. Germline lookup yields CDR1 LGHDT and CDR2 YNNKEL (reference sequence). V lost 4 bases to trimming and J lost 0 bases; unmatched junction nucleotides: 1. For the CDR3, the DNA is TGTGCCAGCAGCCGACAGGGGATGAACACTGAAGCTTTCTTT. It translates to CASSRQGMNTEAFF.

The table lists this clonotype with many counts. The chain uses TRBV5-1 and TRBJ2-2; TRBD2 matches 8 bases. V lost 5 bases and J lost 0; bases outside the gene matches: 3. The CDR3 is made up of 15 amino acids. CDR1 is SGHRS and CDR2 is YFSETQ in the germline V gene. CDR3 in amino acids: CASRRGGPNTGELFF. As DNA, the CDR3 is TGCGCCAGCAGACGCGGGGGGCCGAACACCGGGGAGCTGTTTTTT.

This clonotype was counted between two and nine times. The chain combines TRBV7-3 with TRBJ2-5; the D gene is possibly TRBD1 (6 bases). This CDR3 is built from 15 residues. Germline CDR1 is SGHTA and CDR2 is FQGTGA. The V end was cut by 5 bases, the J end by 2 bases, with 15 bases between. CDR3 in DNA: TGTGCCAGCAGCCCCAGGGGTGGTTGGCAAGAGACCCAGTACTTC. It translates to CASSPRGGWQETQYF.

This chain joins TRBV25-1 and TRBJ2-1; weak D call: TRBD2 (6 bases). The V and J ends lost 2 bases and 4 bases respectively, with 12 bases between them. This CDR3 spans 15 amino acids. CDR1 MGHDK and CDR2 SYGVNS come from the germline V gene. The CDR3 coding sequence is TGTGCCAGCAGTGAAACACGCGGGACTTACAATGAGCAGTTCTTC. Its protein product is CASSETRGTYNEQFF.

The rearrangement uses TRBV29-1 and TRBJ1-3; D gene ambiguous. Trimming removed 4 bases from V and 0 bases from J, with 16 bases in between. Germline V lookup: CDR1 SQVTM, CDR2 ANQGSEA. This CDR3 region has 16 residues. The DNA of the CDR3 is TGCAGCGTTGTTTACGGACGCGACACCTCTGGAAACACCATATATTTT. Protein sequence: CSVVYGRDTSGNTIYF.

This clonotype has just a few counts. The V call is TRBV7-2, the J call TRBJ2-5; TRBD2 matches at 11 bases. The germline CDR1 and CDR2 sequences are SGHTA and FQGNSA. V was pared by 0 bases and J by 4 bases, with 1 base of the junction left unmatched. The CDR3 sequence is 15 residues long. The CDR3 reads CASSLAGTSGETQYF. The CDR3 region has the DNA TGTGCCAGCAGCTTAGCCGGGACTAGCGGAGAGACCCAGTACTTC.

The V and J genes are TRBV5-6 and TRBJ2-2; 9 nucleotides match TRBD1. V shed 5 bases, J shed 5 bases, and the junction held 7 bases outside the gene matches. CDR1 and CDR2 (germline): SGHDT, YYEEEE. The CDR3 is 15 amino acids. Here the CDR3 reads CASRRTGGKTGELFF. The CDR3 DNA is TGTGCCAGCAGGCGTACAGGGGGCAAGACCGGGGAGCTGTTTTTT.

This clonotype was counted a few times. The CDR3 nucleotides are TGTGCCAGCAGCTTGTCCCAACCGGGGTCACTATACTTC. Its translation is CASSLSQPGSLYF. The rearrangement uses TRBV5-6 and TRBJ2-4; tentative D call: TRBD2 (5 bases). The V gene's germline CDR1 is SGHDT and CDR2 YYEEEE. Trimming removed 1 base from V and 16 bases from J, with 18 bases in between. The CDR3 loop spans 13 amino acids.

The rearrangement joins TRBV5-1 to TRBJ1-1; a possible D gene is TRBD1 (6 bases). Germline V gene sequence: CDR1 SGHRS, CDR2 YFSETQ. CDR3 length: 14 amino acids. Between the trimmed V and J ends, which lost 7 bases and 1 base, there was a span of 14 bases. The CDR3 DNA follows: TGCGCCAGCGGTTACCGGGACAAGAACACTGAAGCTTTCTTT. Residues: CASGYRDKNTEAFF.

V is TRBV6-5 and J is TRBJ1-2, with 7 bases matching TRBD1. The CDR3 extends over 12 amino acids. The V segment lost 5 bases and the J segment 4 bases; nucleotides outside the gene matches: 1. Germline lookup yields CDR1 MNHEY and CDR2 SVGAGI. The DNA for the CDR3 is TGTGCCAGCAGTCGACAGGGCTATGGCTACACCTTC. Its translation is CASSRQGYGYTF.

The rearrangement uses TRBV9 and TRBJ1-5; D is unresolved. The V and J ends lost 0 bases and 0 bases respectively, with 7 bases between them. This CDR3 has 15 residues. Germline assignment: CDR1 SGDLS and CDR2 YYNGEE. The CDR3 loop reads CASSVGGYSNQPQHF. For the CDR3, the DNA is TGTGCCAGCAGCGTAGGAGGGTATAGCAATCAGCCCCAGCATTTT.

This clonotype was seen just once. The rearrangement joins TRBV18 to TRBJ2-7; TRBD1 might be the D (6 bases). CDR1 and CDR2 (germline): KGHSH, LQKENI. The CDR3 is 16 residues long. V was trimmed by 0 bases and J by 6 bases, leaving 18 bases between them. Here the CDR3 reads CASSPPRGTRAAEQYF. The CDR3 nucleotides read TGTGCCAGCTCACCACCGAGGGGGACCCGAGCGGCCGAGCAGTACTTC. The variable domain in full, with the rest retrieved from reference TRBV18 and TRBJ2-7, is NAGVMQNPRHLVRRRGQEARLRCSPMKGHSHVYWYRQLPEEGLKFMVYLQKENIIDESGMPKERFSAEFPKEGPSILRIQQVVRGDSAAYFCASSPPRGTRAAEQYFGPGTRLTVT.